The next 8 T cell receptor beta chains were all read from a single sample in a study of T cells expressing NK-cell markers. TCRdb derives one entry per CDR3 protein from the 5' RACE reads, leaving out DNA. The repertoire table contains 150,000 or so distinct CDR3 sequences. The sample was blood T cells: a sorted CD56 or NKG2C T cell subset, CD4+ or CD8+ T cells, or bulk PBMC T cells (not recorded which). All receptors come from a woman aged 50 to 65 in good health.

The chain carries TRBV6-1 and TRBJ1-1; absent DNA, TCRdb's TRBD1 call cannot be checked. The germline V gene encodes CDR1 MNHNS and CDR2 SASEGT. The CDR3 totals 13 residues. CDR3 amino acids: CASSEDRDTEAFF.

This sequence joins TRBV5-5 and TRBJ2-1; as DNA is missing, the TRBD1 call by TCRdb cannot be tested. This CDR3 has 15 residues. From germline, CDR1 is SGHKS and CDR2 YYEKEE (reference sequence). The CDR3 loop reads CASSFRDRDYNEQFF. Drawing the rest from reference TRBV5-5 and TRBJ2-1, the complete variable domain is DAGVTQSPTHLIKTRGQQVTLRCSPISGHKSVSWYQQVLGQGPQFIFQYYEKEERGRGNFPDRFSARQFPNYSSELNVNALLLGDSALYLCASSFRDRDYNEQFFGPGTRLTVL.

The rearrangement joins TRBV12-3 or TRBV12-4 to TRBJ1-3; lacking DNA, the TRBD1 call made by TCRdb goes unchecked. CDR3 length: 16 amino acids. CDR3 sequence reads: CASSDRDRSSGNTIYF.

This chain's CDR3 is CASGGFETNEKLFF. This chain connects TRBV12-3 or TRBV12-4 to TRBJ1-4; without DNA, the TCRdb call of TRBD1 cannot be checked. The CDR3 is made up of 14 amino acids.

This chain connects TRBV7-3 to TRBJ2-1; checking the TCRdb D call of TRBD1 is not possible without DNA. The CDR3 has 15 amino acids. CDR1 and CDR2 from the germline V gene are SGHTA and FQGTGA. The CDR3 is CASSFSDIAGEEQFF. Together with reference TRBV7-3 and TRBJ2-1, the CDR3 gives the full variable domain: GAGVSQTPSNKVTEKGKYVELRCDPISGHTALYWYRQSLGQGPEFLIYFQGTGAADDSGLPNDRFFAVRPEGSVSTLKIQRTERGDSAVYLCASSFSDIAGEEQFFGPGTRLTVL.

The rearrangement joins TRBV9 to TRBJ2-5; lacking DNA, the TRBD2 call made by TCRdb goes unchecked. Per germline, CDR1 SGDLS and CDR2 YYNGEE. This CDR3 has 16 residues. CDR3 sequence: CASSVGGTSFQETQYF.

The chain is built from TRBV20-1 and TRBJ2-3; TCRdb's D gene call, TRBD2, goes unchecked for lack of DNA. Germline-derived CDR1 and CDR2 are DFQATT and SNEGSKA (reference sequence). CDR3 length: 14 residues. The CDR3 sequence is CSANGAGITDTQYF.

This chain joins TRBV7-9 and TRBJ1-1. Germline V gives CDR1 SEHNR, CDR2 FQNEAQ (reference sequence). CDR3 length: 15 residues. This chain's CDR3 is CASSLVVQGAPEAFF.